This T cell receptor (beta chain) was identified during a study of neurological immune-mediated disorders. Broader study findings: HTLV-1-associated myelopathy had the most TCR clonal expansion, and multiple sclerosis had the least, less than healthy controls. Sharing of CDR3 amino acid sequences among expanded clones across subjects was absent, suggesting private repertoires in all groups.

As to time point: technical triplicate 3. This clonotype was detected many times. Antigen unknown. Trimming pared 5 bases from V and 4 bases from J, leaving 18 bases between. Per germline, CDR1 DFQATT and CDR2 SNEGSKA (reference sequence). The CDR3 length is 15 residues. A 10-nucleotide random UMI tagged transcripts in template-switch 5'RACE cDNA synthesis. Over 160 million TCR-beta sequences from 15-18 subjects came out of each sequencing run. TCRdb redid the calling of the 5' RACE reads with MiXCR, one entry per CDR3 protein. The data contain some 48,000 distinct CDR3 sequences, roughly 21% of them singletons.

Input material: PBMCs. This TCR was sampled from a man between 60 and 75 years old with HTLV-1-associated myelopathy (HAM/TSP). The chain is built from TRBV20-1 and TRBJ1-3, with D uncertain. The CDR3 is CSAFSPGMNGNTIYF. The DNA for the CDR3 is TGCAGTGCTTTTAGCCCGGGAATGAACGGAAACACCATATATTTT.